The 6 T cell receptor beta chains presented below share a single source sample, sequenced in a study of T cells in Graves' hyperthyroidism and ophthalmopathy. TCR beta CDR3 regions were amplified from RNA transcripts. When the TCR CDR3 underwent first-round RT-PCR, the HTBI primer set was used. TCRdb fed the multiplex PCR reads into MiXCR, producing one record per CDR3 protein. The sample records about 840,000 distinct CDR3 sequences, approximately 40% being singletons. Sample: blood. The receptors originated from a man aged 18 to 30 with Graves' hyperthyroidism.

This clonotype appeared many times. This chain connects TRBV12-3 or TRBV12-4 to TRBJ1-2; 7 bases line up with TRBD1. The J segment lost 4 bases and the V segment lost 6 bases, leaving 5 bases of the junction unmatched. The CDR3 totals 13 residues. CDR3 nucleotide sequence: TGTGCCAGCAGGAGACAGGGCACCTATGGCTACACCTTC. Amino acids: CASRRQGTYGYTF.

This clonotype was detected many times. This chain links TRBV29-1 with TRBJ2-2; no clear D gene. Germline CDR1 and CDR2: SQVTM and ANQGSEA. Trimming removed 6 bases at V and 4 bases at J, with 9 bases between. The CDR3 has 12 residues. CDR3 nucleotides: TGCAGCGTAGGCCCCGGCACCGGGGAGCTGTTTTTT. Translation: CSVGPGTGELFF.

The V gene is TRBV19, the J gene TRBJ1-1; D remains ambiguous. CDR3 length: 14 residues. Germline lookup yields CDR1 LNHDA and CDR2 SQIVND (reference sequence). V dropped 3 bases and J dropped 6 bases, with 14 bases sitting between them. The CDR3 is CASSMSTAGPEAFF. DNA for the CDR3: TGTGCCAGTAGTATGAGCACAGCCGGCCCTGAAGCTTTCTTT.

The chain joins TRBV6-5 to TRBJ2-7; 8 bases fit TRBD2. The CDR3 covers 14 residues. J gave up 3 bases and V 8 bases, and 9 bases lay outside the gene matches. In germline, CDR1 is MNHEY, CDR2 SVGAGI. The CDR3 DNA reads TGTGCCAGCGGATACCGGGAGGGGTACTACGAGCAGTACTTC. Its protein is CASGYREGYYEQYF.

The genes are TRBV7-2 and TRBJ2-7; TRBD2 matches at 12 bases. Per the germline V gene, CDR1 is SGHTA and CDR2 is FQGNSA. There are 18 residues in the CDR3. V gave up 0 bases and J gave up 0 bases; unmatched junction bases: 6. The CDR3: CASSLALAGGINSYEQYF. Here the CDR3 DNA reads TGTGCCAGCAGCTTAGCACTAGCGGGAGGAATAAACTCCTACGAGCAGTACTTC.

In this sample, this clonotype turned up once. V usage is TRBV25-1 and J usage is TRBJ1-6, with a weak D call TRBD1 (6 bases). This CDR3 has 14 amino acids. V was clipped by 11 bases and J by 7 bases, with 18 bases between them. Germline-derived CDR1 and CDR2 are MGHDK and SYGVNS. CDR3 region: CAWSQGQGNSPLHF. In DNA, the CDR3 is TGTGCCTGGAGTCAGGGGCAGGGGAATTCACCCCTCCACTTT.